The TCR beta chain under discussion was sequenced for a study of shared clonotypes between healthy human individuals. General observations from the study: For naive CD4 cells, roughly 4.6% of clonotypes were shared across a handful of donors. Sorted-subset sequencing, rarefaction showed, was incomplete despite large depth.

V was clipped by 1 base and J by 6 bases, with 13 bases between them. The CDR3 is made up of 15 amino acids. Germline V lookup: CDR1 SGHVS, CDR2 FQNEAQ. CD8 cells regarded as naive lacked CD45RO, were positively chosen for CCR7, and omitted terminally differentiated effector memory CD45RA+ cells. About this clone itself: The antigen remains undetermined.

Sorted-subset replicate PCRs used roughly 220 ng DNA, 30,000 or so T cell genomes. The repertoire was sequenced with immunoSEQ multiplex PCR; TCRdb's copy has only in-frame clones and lacks some. The table lists around 1,900,000 clones, just over 90% of them singletons. The sample was naive CD8+ T cells from PBMCs. The rearrangement joins TRBV7-8 to TRBJ2-1, with D uncertain. This clonotype was sampled from a man between 18 and 35 years old in good health. Some clones in this sample may be carry-over from other donors' samples. The CDR3 region is CASSLGPSSINEQFF. The CDR3 coding sequence is TGTGCCAGCAGCTTAGGACCCTCTTCTATCAATGAGCAGTTCTTC.